A few counts support the clone carrying this T cell receptor beta chain. The protocol was immunoSEQ multiplex PCR, while the TCRdb copy is restricted to in-frame clones and leaves out a portion. The table includes roughly 140,000 clones, approximately 84% detected once. This sample was taken from a study of blood T cell repertoires in COVID-19. V lost 2 bases and J lost 6, with 8 bases in between. The CDR3 extends over 13 amino acids. The V gene's germline CDR1 is ENHRY and CDR2 SYGVKD. The source of this sequence is a man in his sixties or seventies with acute or convalescent COVID-19. The gene calls are TRBV10-3 and TRBJ1-5; D uncertain. The sample consisted of peripheral blood. The DNA for the CDR3 is TGTGCCATCAGTGAGAGAGGTATTCAGCCCCAGCATTTT. Its translation is CAISERGIQPQHF.